This T cell receptor (beta chain) was captured by sequencing in a study of T cells in localized non-small cell lung cancer. CDR1 is SNHLY and CDR2 is FYNNEI in the germline V gene. The CDR3 has 13 residues. Deletions cut 5 bases from V and 5 bases from J, with 13 bases between. Sequenced by immunoSEQ multiplex PCR; TCRdb stores in-frame clones only, minus some. Here the sample spans 100,000 to 150,000 clones, 70% to 90% being singletons. This sequence originates from a female donor of 60 years or more with stage I lung adenocarcinoma. Here the sequenced sample was peripheral blood, taken before any cancer treatment. J is TRBJ2-7 and V is TRBV2; the D gene is possibly TRBD1 (6 bases). The CDR3 is CASSPGAVHEQYF. The CDR3 DNA reads TGTGCCAGCAGTCCAGGGGCGGTGCACGAGCAGTACTTC.